This T cell receptor (beta chain) comes out of a study of CD8 T cell repertoires and HIV-1 epitope variants (dated by TCRdb to 2018 to 2021). A note on the overall study: T cells were stimulated in separate culture wells with each of twenty-five peptides representing autologous and known Gag and Nef epitope variants. A total of more than 80 T cell cultures were run, with each culture condition done in triplicate except for one peptide, which was done in duplicate. A CMV, EBV and flu peptide pool, the Ebola AY9 epitope as negative control, and a no-peptide well were included as control conditions. For roughly 10 days the cultures were kept in IMDM with gentamicin, and on days 3 and 7 half of the media was changed with IL-2, IL-7 and IL-15 added. An aliquot of 1M T cells was saved as an uncultured baseline condition, separate from the 80 to 95 T cell cultures. Using the EasySep Human T Cell Enrichment Kit, T cells were enriched and then co-cultured with an equal number of autologous T cell-negative cells acting as antigen-presenting cells. Three Gag epitope families and Nef HW9 and YT9 were included among the tested epitopes. Broader findings and caveats from the paper: The assay identified only TCR beta chains and indicated proliferation in response to antigen, without indicating T cell function or cytokine profile. Eight to ten antigen-specific TCR beta clonotypes were identified, of which about six appeared to be cross-reactive for autologous or known escape epitope variants. Roughly five clonotypes recognized the Nef KF9 family and one clonotype recognized the HW9 family, while no responses to the TAALDMSHF plasma variant were seen.

The EasySep Human CD8+ T Cell Enrichment Kit was used on day 10 to isolate CD8+ T cells from every culture. The CDR1 and CDR2 encoded by the germline V gene are MDHEN and SYDVKM. V is pared back by 6 bases and J by 2 bases, with 13 bases lying between the germline termini. From its cysteine to its phenylalanine, the CDR3 spans 14 amino acids. Solely the CDR3 DNA is kept, with 42 bases framed from the first base. The immunoSEQ platform was used to sequence TCR beta CDR3 regions at survey depth. The QIAamp DNA micro kit was used to extract genomic DNA from every cultured and uncultured CD8+ T cell population. Concerning the study's data processing: Samples with fewer than 5,000 productive reads were excluded, resulting in the removal of about 6% of the 75 HIV peptide-stimulated cultures. Sequences were trimmed to CDR3 by a MANAFEST web app, and nonproductive sequences, CDR3s under 5 amino acids, and sequences not starting with C or ending with F/W were removed. To count as antigen-specific, a clonotype had to be expanded in at least 2 of 3 replicates compared with the no-peptide control at FDR 0.01, and only within one epitope family. In addition, a specific clonotype needed a frequency at least fivefold higher than in wells stimulated with peptides from other epitope families. TCRdb stores this immuneACCESS table with in-frame sequences only. Part of the clones is absent; in the studies checked, under half of the shortfall reflects unresolved V genes, and no reason is known for the rest. Clonal size and the V and J genes are those of that table, whereas D and trimming came from the DNA. The sample has about 4,800 clones on record, approximately 65% of them singletons. Roughly 44% of the sample lies in the top ten.

Regarding this clone: The clone's antigen remains unknown. Qualities for individual bases were not recorded, and no much larger clone is one base off.

Sample: cultured CD8+ T cells derived from PBMCs. In this chain, TRBV28 is recombined with TRBJ1-2; TRBD1 is a weak D gene call, 6 bases matching. The receptor's source is a male donor with HIV. The CDR3 reads as follows: CASSQRGGNYGYTF. Here is the DNA: TGTGCCAGCAGCCAGAGGGGGGGAAACTATGGCTACACCTTC.